The 29 T cell receptor beta chains below all came from one sample that was sequenced in a study of T cells in localized non-small cell lung cancer. The repertoire was sequenced with immunoSEQ multiplex PCR; TCRdb's copy has only in-frame clones and lacks some. The table lists tens of thousands of clones, 75% to 85% of them singletons, with roughly 8% in the top ten. Sequenced here: PBMCs, sampled before any cancer treatment. All receptors derive from a man aged 40 to 69 with stage II lung adenocarcinoma.

The chain couples TRBV7-2 to TRBJ2-3, with 7 bases aligning to TRBD2. The CDR3 runs to 16 residues. Germline V gene data show CDR1 as SGHTA and CDR2 as FQGNSA. V shed 5 bases, J shed 6 bases, and the junction held 14 bases outside the gene matches. The CDR3 region has the DNA TGTGCCAGCAGCCCTAGTTGGCGGGCCGGGAGGGATACGCAGTATTTT. Residues: CASSPSWRAGRDTQYF. Filled out from reference TRBV7-2 and TRBJ2-3, the complete variable domain reads GAGVSQSPSNKVTEKGKDVELRCDPISGHTALYWYRQSLGQGLEFLIYFQGNSAPDKSGLPSDRFSAERTGGSVSTLTIQRTQQEDSAVYLCASSPSWRAGRDTQYFGPGTRLTVL.

The rearrangement uses TRBV28 and TRBJ2-5; 7 nucleotides line up with TRBD2. In germline, CDR1 is MDHEN, CDR2 SYDVKM. The CDR3 consists of 15 residues. The V segment lost 1 base and the J segment 1 base; nucleotides outside the gene matches: 3. Written as DNA, the CDR3 is TGTGCCAGCAGTTTATTGGGGGGGACCCAAGAGACCCAGTACTTC. Protein sequence: CASSLLGGTQETQYF.

DNA of the CDR3: TGTGCCAGCCGGGAAGGGAGGCCTCCCTACGAGCAGTACTTC. Protein product: CASREGRPPYEQYF. The J gene is TRBJ2-7, the V gene TRBV25-1, with a tentative D call TRBD2 (6 bases). The CDR3 extends over 14 amino acids. Trimming stripped 8 bases from V and 2 bases from J, with 16 bases between. Germline CDR1 MGHDK, CDR2 SYGVNS.

The chain combines TRBV7-3 with TRBJ2-2; D not resolved. CDR1 and CDR2 from the germline V gene are SGHTA and FQGTGA. The V gene lost 3 bases and the J gene lost 5 bases, with 4 bases spanning the gap. This CDR3 has 12 amino acids. As DNA, the CDR3 is TGTGCCAGCAGCTTGGGGACCGGGGAGCTGTTTTTT. Its translation is CASSLGTGELFF. The variable domain in full, with the rest retrieved from reference TRBV7-3 and TRBJ2-2, is GAGVSQTPSNKVTEKGKYVELRCDPISGHTALYWYRQSLGQGPEFLIYFQGTGAADDSGLPNDRFFAVRPEGSVSTLKIQRTERGDSAVYLCASSLGTGELFFGEGSRLTVL.

The rearrangement uses TRBV7-2 and TRBJ2-7; 7 bases align to TRBD1. Trimming removed 5 bases from V and 2 bases from J; junction bases left unmatched: 6. Germline CDR1 and CDR2: SGHTA and FQGNSA. The CDR3 length is 14 residues. The CDR3 region is CASSRHRGPYEQYF. The CDR3 region has the DNA TGTGCCAGCAGCCGACACAGGGGCCCCTACGAGCAGTACTTC.

This CDR3 is CASSPGPASYNEQFF. The CDR3 region has the DNA TGTGCCAGCAGCCCCGGGCCCGCTAGCTACAATGAGCAGTTCTTC. The chain employs TRBV5-4 and TRBJ2-1, with D uncertain. The CDR3 extends over 15 amino acids. V lost 4 bases and J 3 bases, leaving 14 bases between the germline ends. Germline-derived CDR1 and CDR2 are SGHNT and YYREEE (reference sequence).

The chain employs TRBV18 and TRBJ1-1; 11 bases align to TRBD1. The CDR3 covers 14 residues. Per the germline V gene, CDR1 is KGHSH and CDR2 is LQKENI. Trimming removed 2 bases from V and 5 bases from J; junction bases left unmatched: 1. CDR3 region: CASSPGTGGTEAFF. The DNA for the CDR3 is TGTGCCAGCTCACCAGGGACAGGGGGGACTGAAGCTTTCTTT.

The chain carries TRBV6-5 and TRBJ2-1, with D possibly matching TRBD2 (5 bases). Germline V gene lookup returns CDR1 MNHEY and CDR2 SVGAGI. This CDR3 has 15 residues. The ends were cut back, 8 bases at V and 2 bases at J, with 16 bases in the middle. The CDR3: CASERRRSTYNEQFF. The CDR3 nucleotides read TGTGCCAGCGAGAGGAGGAGGTCGACCTACAATGAGCAGTTCTTC.

The chain links TRBV7-2 to TRBJ1-4; tentative D call: TRBD1 (6 bases). CDR3 length equals 16 residues. Trimming removed 5 bases from V and 3 bases from J, with 16 bases in between. Looked up from germline, CDR1 is SGHTA and CDR2 is FQGNSA. In nucleotides, the CDR3 is TGTGCCAGCAGCCCTCAAACGGGGGGCCCTAATGAAAAACTGTTTTTT. It yields the protein CASSPQTGGPNEKLFF.

The chain employs TRBV28 and TRBJ2-1, with 14 bases fitting TRBD2. Germline V CDR1 and CDR2: MDHEN, SYDVKM. The CDR3 totals 16 residues. The V and J ends lost 5 bases and 7 bases, in that order; junction bases with no gene match: 7. CDR3: CASSPIGTSGGNEQFF. CDR3 DNA sequence: TGTGCCAGCAGTCCGATCGGGACTAGCGGGGGAAATGAGCAGTTCTTC.

The chain is built from TRBV5-1 and TRBJ1-1; D not certain. Germline CDR1 SGHRS, CDR2 YFSETQ. V lost 0 bases and J lost 4, with 13 bases in between. The CDR3 consists of 15 residues. This CDR3 reads CASSLGPGYLTEAFF. CDR3 nucleotides: TGCGCCAGCAGCTTGGGCCCGGGGTACCTCACTGAAGCTTTCTTT.

The rearrangement uses TRBV28 and TRBJ1-5, with 9 bases matching TRBD1. CDR3 size: 15 residues. Germline V CDR1 and CDR2: MDHEN, SYDVKM. J gave up 7 bases and V 1 base, and 5 bases lay outside the gene matches. The CDR3: CASSLLGTGNQPQHF. The CDR3 DNA is TGTGCCAGCAGTTTATTAGGGACAGGGAACCAGCCCCAGCATTTT.

The chain carries TRBV2 and TRBJ2-5; D unresolved. The CDR3 is 14 residues long. CDR1 is SNHLY, CDR2 FYNNEI, per germline. V lost 4 bases and J 1 base, leaving 10 bases between the germline ends. For the CDR3, the DNA is TGTGCCAGCAGTGGTCCCCGGCTCCAAGAGACCCAGTACTTC. It encodes CASSGPRLQETQYF.

In nucleotides, the CDR3 is TGTGCCAGCAGCCAGAACAGGGGGGAGACCCAGTACTTC. Protein: CASSQNRGETQYF. This chain connects TRBV14 to TRBJ2-5; TRBD1 agrees at 8 bases. This CDR3 is built from 13 residues. CDR1 is SGHDN, CDR2 FVKESK, per germline. Trimming removed 3 bases from V and 5 bases from J; junction bases left unmatched: 2.

V gene TRBV6-1 combines with J gene TRBJ2-1; the D gene is possibly TRBD1 (6 bases). From germline, CDR1 is MNHNS and CDR2 SASEGT. V shed 3 bases and J shed 5 bases, with 8 bases lying between them. This CDR3 has 13 residues. The CDR3 DNA is TGTGCCAGCAGTGACTACAGGGACAATGAGCAGTTCTTC. Amino acids: CASSDYRDNEQFF.

This clone was seen just once. The chain employs TRBV6-5 and TRBJ1-1; 7 bases fit TRBD1. The germline CDR1 and CDR2 sequences are MNHEY and SVGAGI. This CDR3 is 14 amino acids long. Germline trimming cut 2 bases from V and 5 bases from J; bases unmatched to any gene: 5. CDR3 nucleotide sequence: TGTGCCAGCAGTTACGTGACAGGGAGGACTGAAGCTTTCTTT. Translated, it gives CASSYVTGRTEAFF.

The chain links TRBV6-6 to TRBJ2-1, with TRBD1 identical over 7 bases. V shed 5 bases, J shed 5 bases, and the junction held 6 bases outside the gene matches. The CDR3 extends over 14 amino acids. Per germline, CDR1 MNHNY and CDR2 SVGAGI (reference sequence). This CDR3 reads CASSPGTENNEQFF. The CDR3 region has the DNA TGTGCCAGCAGTCCCGGGACAGAGAACAATGAGCAGTTCTTC.

The chain uses TRBV6-5 and TRBJ2-7; TRBD1 might be the D (7 bases). Germline-derived CDR1 and CDR2 are MNHEY and SVGAGI. Trimming pared 5 bases from V and 3 bases from J, leaving 17 bases between. The CDR3 contains 15 residues. In DNA, the CDR3 is TGTGCCAGCAGTCCCCACAGGGGAGGCGACTACGAGCAGTACTTC. It codes for CASSPHRGGDYEQYF.

J is TRBJ1-2 and V is TRBV7-6; TRBD1 is a possible D gene (5 bases). This CDR3 is 13 amino acids long. V was pared by 2 bases and J by 8 bases, with 12 bases between. Looked up from germline, CDR1 is SGHVS and CDR2 is FNYEAQ. The CDR3 loop reads CASSLISGRGYTF. CDR3 nucleotides: TGTGCCAGCAGCTTAATTTCAGGGAGGGGCTACACCTTC. The variable domain in full, with the rest retrieved from reference TRBV7-6 and TRBJ1-2, is GAGVSQSPRYKVTKRGQDVALRCDPISGHVSLYWYRQALGQGPEFLTYFNYEAQQDKSGLPNDRFSAERPEGSISTLTIQRTEQRDSAMYRCASSLISGRGYTFGSGTRLTVV.

The chain employs TRBV6-1 and TRBJ2-7, with D possibly TRBD1 on 6 matching bases. The CDR3 sequence is 14 residues long. Germline values: CDR1 MNHNS, CDR2 SASEGT. Trimming removed 7 bases at V and 3 bases at J, with 16 bases between. The CDR3 sequence: CASTESRGSYEQYF. The CDR3, as DNA: TGTGCCAGCACCGAAAGTAGGGGGAGCTACGAGCAGTACTTC.

The chain uses TRBV4-3 and TRBJ2-3, with a tentative D call TRBD2 (6 bases). V was pared by 5 bases and J by 1 base, with 16 bases between. In germline, CDR1 is LGHNA, CDR2 YSLEER. The CDR3 contains 16 residues. CDR3 in amino acids: CASSFLRSGGTDTQYF. In DNA form, the CDR3 reads TGCGCCAGCAGCTTCCTCCGATCGGGGGGCACAGATACGCAGTATTTT.

This clone has only a few counts. The V call is TRBV19, the J call TRBJ2-3, with D perhaps TRBD1 or TRBD2 (5 bases each). The CDR3 is 15 residues long. V dropped 4 bases and J dropped 0 bases, with 11 bases sitting between them. The germline V gene has CDR1 LNHDA and CDR2 SQIVND (reference sequence). This CDR3 reads CASSRGGLSTDTQYF. In nucleotides, the CDR3 is TGTGCCAGTAGTAGGGGCGGACTCAGCACAGATACGCAGTATTTT. Combining the CDR3 with reference TRBV19 and TRBJ2-3 gives the whole variable domain DGGITQSPKYLFRKEGQNVTLSCEQNLNHDAMYWYRQDPGQGLRLIYYSQIVNDFQKGDIAEGYSVSREKKESFPLTVTSAQKNPTAFYLCASSRGGLSTDTQYFGPGTRLTVL.

The rearrangement joins TRBV7-2 to TRBJ1-1, with 8 bases fitting TRBD1. CDR3 length: 15 residues. The junction had 8 bases not matched to a gene; V was cut back by 5 bases and J by 3 bases. CDR1 SGHTA and CDR2 FQGNSA come from the germline V gene. As DNA, the CDR3 is TGTGCCAGCAGCACCCGCCCGGGACAGGACACTGAAGCTTTCTTT. This codes for CASSTRPGQDTEAFF.

The J gene is TRBJ1-1, the V gene TRBV27; a possible D gene is TRBD1 (6 bases). V shed 6 bases and J shed 2 bases, with 13 bases lying between them. In germline, CDR1 is MNHEY, CDR2 SMNVEV (reference sequence). The CDR3 runs to 14 residues. CDR3 DNA sequence: TGTGCCAGCAGGAGGCAGGGGTCAAACACTGAAGCTTTCTTT. This gives the protein CASRRQGSNTEAFF.

This clone has a single count. The J gene is TRBJ2-7, the V gene TRBV5-1; 7 positions match TRBD2. CDR3 length: 14 amino acids. The V and J ends lost 0 bases and 2 bases, in that order; junction bases with no gene match: 2. Germline CDR1 and CDR2: SGHRS and YFSETQ. CDR3 DNA: TGCGCCAGCAGCTTGGGACTAGCACCCTACGAGCAGTACTTC. The encoded protein is CASSLGLAPYEQYF.

The chain is built from TRBV9 and TRBJ2-5; tentatively, D is TRBD1 or TRBD2 (7 bases each). V lost 5 bases to trimming and J lost 2 bases, with 13 bases between them. The CDR3 is 14 residues long. The germline V gene has CDR1 SGDLS and CDR2 YYNGEE. The CDR3 sequence: CASSQGGAQETQYF. The CDR3 bases are TGTGCCAGCAGTCAGGGGGGGGCGCAAGAGACCCAGTACTTC.

This chain joins TRBV5-1 and TRBJ2-5; D possibly corresponds to TRBD1 (6 bases). V lost 4 bases, J lost 5 bases, and 21 bases lay in between. The CDR3 loop spans 16 amino acids. Germline V lookup: CDR1 SGHRS, CDR2 YFSETQ. CDR3 bases: TGCGCCAGCAGCATGGGGGACACCCCAAGGTCGGAGACCCAGTACTTC. Translation: CASSMGDTPRSETQYF.

This chain joins TRBV6-6 and TRBJ2-1; D is possibly TRBD2 (5 bases). The germline gives CDR1 MNHNY, CDR2 SVGAGI (reference sequence). V was clipped by 7 bases and J by 4 bases, with 17 bases between them. The CDR3 contains 15 residues. CDR3 DNA sequence: TGTGCCAGCATTCCCAGGACTGGTGTGTACAATGAGCAGTTCTTC. Translation: CASIPRTGVYNEQFF.

This clone was found once. This chain links TRBV5-1 with TRBJ2-1; 9 nucleotides match TRBD2. CDR3 length equals 14 residues. Germline assignment: CDR1 SGHRS and CDR2 YFSETQ. The V gene end was trimmed by 2 bases and the J gene end by 6 bases; junction bases not matched to a gene: 3. The CDR3 loop is CASSLGGGANEQFF. Written as DNA, the CDR3 is TGCGCCAGCAGCTTAGGCGGGGGGGCCAATGAGCAGTTCTTC.